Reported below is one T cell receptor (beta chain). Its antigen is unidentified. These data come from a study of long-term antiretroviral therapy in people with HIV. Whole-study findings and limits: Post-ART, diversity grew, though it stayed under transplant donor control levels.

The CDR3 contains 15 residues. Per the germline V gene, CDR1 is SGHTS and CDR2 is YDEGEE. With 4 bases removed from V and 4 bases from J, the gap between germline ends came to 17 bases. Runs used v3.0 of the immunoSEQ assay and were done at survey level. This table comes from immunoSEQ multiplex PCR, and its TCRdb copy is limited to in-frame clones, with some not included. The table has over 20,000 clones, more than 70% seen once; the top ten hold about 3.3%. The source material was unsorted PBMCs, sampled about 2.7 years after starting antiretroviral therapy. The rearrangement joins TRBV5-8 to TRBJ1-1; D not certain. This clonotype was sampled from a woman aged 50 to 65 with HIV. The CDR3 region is CASSELLEGATEAFF. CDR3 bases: TGTGCCAGCAGCGAGTTATTAGAGGGTGCCACTGAAGCTTTCTTT.